A single sample is the source of the 21 T cell receptor beta chains below, sequenced in a study of regulatory T cells in long-lasting Graves disease (dated by TCRdb to the early 2020s). Library creation used multiplex PCR. The listed sequencing device is Illumina HiSeq 4000. iRepertoire HTBI primers and Arm-PCR amplification of CDR3 regions were used to construct TCR beta libraries. The public reads were quality trimmed at Q25 with fastp and then assembled into clones with MiXCR by TCRdb, keeping productive beta chains. A single entry per CDR3 protein holds the most common genes and DNA from its merged rows. The sample has more than 650,000 distinct CDR3 sequences on record, around 30% of them singletons. The top ten hold about two fifths of the sample. The time point label, as the study defines it: persistent/refractory GD, antithyroid drugs over 5 years with positive TRAb. For both TCR sequencing and RNA sequencing, RNA was extracted from PBMCs in TRIzol.

Material: peripheral blood mononuclear cells (PBMCs), obtained when the disease was refractory, from a patient treated with antithyroid drugs. These receptor sequences come from a female donor with Graves disease.

This clonotype came up a few times. The chain couples TRBV5-6 to TRBJ2-7, with D possibly matching TRBD1 (5 bases). Germline-derived CDR1 and CDR2 are SGHDT and YYEEEE. V gave up 3 bases and J gave up 0 bases, with 13 bases separating them. This CDR3 has 15 residues. This chain's CDR3 is CASSWGAGNSYEQYF. The CDR3 nucleotides are TGTGCCAGCAGCTGGGGCGCAGGTAACTCCTACGAGCAGTACTTC.

The chain couples TRBV11-2 to TRBJ1-5; D unclear. V lost 0 bases to trimming and J lost 7 bases, with 7 bases between them. Germline assignment: CDR1 SGHAT and CDR2 FQNNGV. This CDR3 has 13 residues. CDR3 sequence: CASSLEVSQPQHF. CDR3 nucleotides: TGTGCCAGCAGCTTAGAAGTGAGCCAGCCCCAGCATTTT.

The chain carries TRBV27 and TRBJ1-5; no definite D call. V was shortened by 7 bases and J by 0 bases, with 13 bases between the two germline ends. The CDR3 totals 15 residues. Germline values: CDR1 MNHEY, CDR2 SMNVEV (reference sequence). In DNA form, the CDR3 reads TGTGCCAGCACGCCCAGTATCTATAGCAATCAGCCCCAGCATTTT. Translating it yields CASTPSIYSNQPQHF.

In this sample, this clonotype turned up a few times. The V gene is TRBV6-1, the J gene TRBJ2-7, with 9 bases identical to TRBD1. Germline V gives CDR1 MNHNS, CDR2 SASEGT. This CDR3 is 14 amino acids long. Trimming at V came to 6 bases and at J to 4 bases, leaving 7 bases not matched to a gene. CDR3 nucleotides: TGTGCCAGCAGAACGGACAGGGGACCTTACGAGCAGTACTTC. Protein: CASRTDRGPYEQYF.

J is TRBJ2-7 and V is TRBV9, with D unclear. Germline V gene data show CDR1 as SGDLS and CDR2 as YYNGEE. V was clipped by 0 bases and J by 3 bases, with 10 bases between them. CDR3 length equals 14 residues. In nucleotides, the CDR3 is TGTGCCAGCAGCGTAGAAAGTGACTTCTACGAGCAGTACTTC. This gives the protein CASSVESDFYEQYF.

V gene TRBV6-1 combines with J gene TRBJ2-7; D ambiguous. CDR1 is MNHNS, CDR2 SASEGT, per germline. Trimming shortened V by 2 bases and J by 3 bases, and 14 bases separated the two germline ends. CDR3 length: 15 amino acids. CDR3 nucleotides: TGTGCCAGCAGTGAATCCAGGATTTTCGTCTACGAGCAGTACTTC. Encoded protein: CASSESRIFVYEQYF.

V usage is TRBV19 and J usage is TRBJ2-7; D not resolved. Germline CDR1 is LNHDA and CDR2 is SQIVND (reference sequence). V lost 0 bases to trimming and J lost 5 bases, with 2 bases between them. This CDR3 contains 11 residues. CDR3: CASSIEDEQYF. The DNA of the CDR3 is TGTGCCAGTAGTATAGAGGACGAGCAGTACTTC.

This chain links TRBV24-1 with TRBJ1-2; TRBD1 matches at 9 bases. Per the germline V gene, CDR1 is KGHDR and CDR2 is SFDVKD. The trim removed 7 bases at V and 4 bases at J, leaving 3 bases unmatched. The CDR3 contains 13 residues. This chain's CDR3 is CATSVGQGYGYTF. CDR3 nucleotides: TGTGCCACCAGCGTGGGACAGGGCTATGGCTACACCTTC.

This clonotype has a count of ten or more. This rearrangement joins TRBV2 to TRBJ2-7; 8 bases align to TRBD2. J lost 1 base, V lost 3 bases, and 14 bases had no gene match. The CDR3 is made up of 18 amino acids. The germline gives CDR1 SNHLY, CDR2 FYNNEI. CDR3 in amino acids: CASSESGSLSFWSYEQYF. The CDR3, as DNA: TGTGCCAGCAGTGAGAGCGGGAGTCTTTCATTTTGGTCCTACGAGCAGTACTTC.

The table lists this clonotype with many counts. The V gene is TRBV6-1, the J gene TRBJ1-1; TRBD1 aligns across 9 bases. Germline-derived CDR1 and CDR2 are MNHNS and SASEGT. The CDR3 length is 14 residues. After removal of 8 bases from V and 2 bases from J, the junction contained 6 bases not matched to a gene. The CDR3 DNA reads as TGTGCCAGCTCAACAGGGGGCCGAAACACTGAAGCTTTCTTT. This sequence encodes CASSTGGRNTEAFF.

The chain employs TRBV11-2 and TRBJ2-1; 7 positions match TRBD2. J gave up 11 bases and V 4 bases, and 11 bases lay outside the gene matches. The CDR3 has 14 amino acids. The germline V gene has CDR1 SGHAT and CDR2 FQNNGV. Here the CDR3 DNA reads TGTGCCAGCAGCTCTATTAAGGGAGGGGCAAAGCAGTTCTTC. Translated, it gives CASSSIKGGAKQFF.

The genes are TRBV6-9 and TRBJ1-3; 7 nucleotides align to TRBD1. The germline V gene has CDR1 MNHGY and CDR2 SVAAGI. This CDR3 is 19 amino acids long. J lost 0 bases, V lost 3 bases, and 14 bases had no gene match. The CDR3 DNA sequence: TGTGCCAGCAGTTACTCCGGAGGGGGCATTTTAACCTCTGGAAACACCATATATTTT. Amino acid sequence: CASSYSGGGILTSGNTIYF.

In DNA form, the CDR3 reads TGCGCCAGCAGCGGGGCTTCAACTAATGAAAAACTGTTTTTT. Protein: CASSGASTNEKLFF. This sequence joins TRBV5-1 and TRBJ1-4; the D gene is possibly TRBD1 (5 bases). The CDR3 is 14 amino acids. The V gene's germline CDR1 is SGHRS and CDR2 YFSETQ. V was trimmed by 4 bases and J by 0 bases, leaving 7 bases between them.

This sequence joins TRBV4-1 and TRBJ1-2; no definite D call. Germline V gives CDR1 MGHRA, CDR2 YSYEKL. V was trimmed by 0 bases and J by 8 bases, leaving 10 bases between them. The CDR3 is 13 residues long. The CDR3: CASSQDSHGGYTF. The CDR3 DNA reads as TGCGCCAGCAGCCAAGATAGTCACGGAGGCTACACCTTC.

V usage is TRBV2 and J usage is TRBJ1-2; TRBD1 aligns across 7 bases. Germline values: CDR1 SNHLY, CDR2 FYNNEI. V lost 3 bases to trimming and J lost 0 bases; unmatched junction nucleotides: 13. The CDR3 sequence is 18 residues long. As DNA, the CDR3 is TGTGCCAGCAGTGAGGGCGGCAGGGGCGGGACAGCTAACTATGGCTACACCTTC. Translation: CASSEGGRGGTANYGYTF.

At least ten counts were recorded for this clonotype. The gene calls are TRBV11-2 and TRBJ2-5; D might be TRBD2 (5 bases). The CDR3 contains 15 residues. CDR1 SGHAT and CDR2 FQNNGV come from the germline V gene. The ends were cut back, 1 base at V and 5 bases at J, with 14 bases in the middle. The CDR3 reads CASSLVGVNLETQYF. For the CDR3, the DNA is TGTGCCAGCAGCTTAGTCGGGGTCAATTTGGAGACCCAGTACTTC.

V and J are TRBV6-1 and TRBJ1-5; 7 bases are shared with TRBD1. Trimming cost V 6 bases and J 0 bases; bases outside gene matches: 5. Per germline, CDR1 MNHNS and CDR2 SASEGT. The CDR3 length is 15 residues. The CDR3, as DNA: TGTGCCAGCAGCACGACAGGGCATAGCAATCAGCCCCAGCATTTT. Its protein product is CASSTTGHSNQPQHF.

This clonotype was detected only a few times. The chain uses TRBV30 and TRBJ1-6, with 10 bases matching TRBD1. Germline CDR1 GTSNPN, CDR2 SVGIG (reference sequence). This CDR3 is 13 amino acids long. The junction had 3 bases not matched to a gene; V was cut back by 7 bases and J by 6 bases. The CDR3 protein is CAFRDRGNSPLHF. In DNA form, the CDR3 reads TGTGCCTTTAGGGACAGGGGTAATTCACCCCTCCACTTT.

This chain uses TRBV20-1 with TRBJ1-5, with D perhaps matching TRBD1 (6 bases). CDR3 size: 17 residues. Germline V gives CDR1 DFQATT, CDR2 SNEGSKA (reference sequence). Trimming removed 3 bases from V and 0 bases from J, with 18 bases in between. The CDR3 is CSASPSRTEYSNQPQHF. The CDR3 nucleotides are TGCAGTGCTAGTCCGTCCCGGACAGAGTATAGCAATCAGCCCCAGCATTTT.

This clonotype was observed a handful of times. CDR3 amino acids: CASSLGGPGQPQHF. The CDR3 DNA follows: TGTGCCAGCAGTTTAGGGGGACCCGGGCAGCCCCAGCATTTT. The chain couples TRBV28 to TRBJ1-5, with a tentative D call TRBD1 (5 bases). This CDR3 is built from 14 residues. The V gene's germline CDR1 is MDHEN and CDR2 SYDVKM. Between the trimmed V and J ends, which lost 2 bases and 7 bases, there was a span of 12 bases.

This clonotype has a handful of counts. The CDR3 DNA follows: TGTGCCAGCAGCCAAGCAGCAAAAACCCGACACGAGCAGTACTTC. Its translation is CASSQAAKTRHEQYF. This chain links TRBV3-1 with TRBJ2-7; D is ambiguous. The CDR3 is made up of 15 amino acids. Deletions cut 1 base from V and 5 bases from J, with 15 bases between. Germline loops: CDR1 LGHDT, CDR2 YNNKEL (reference sequence).